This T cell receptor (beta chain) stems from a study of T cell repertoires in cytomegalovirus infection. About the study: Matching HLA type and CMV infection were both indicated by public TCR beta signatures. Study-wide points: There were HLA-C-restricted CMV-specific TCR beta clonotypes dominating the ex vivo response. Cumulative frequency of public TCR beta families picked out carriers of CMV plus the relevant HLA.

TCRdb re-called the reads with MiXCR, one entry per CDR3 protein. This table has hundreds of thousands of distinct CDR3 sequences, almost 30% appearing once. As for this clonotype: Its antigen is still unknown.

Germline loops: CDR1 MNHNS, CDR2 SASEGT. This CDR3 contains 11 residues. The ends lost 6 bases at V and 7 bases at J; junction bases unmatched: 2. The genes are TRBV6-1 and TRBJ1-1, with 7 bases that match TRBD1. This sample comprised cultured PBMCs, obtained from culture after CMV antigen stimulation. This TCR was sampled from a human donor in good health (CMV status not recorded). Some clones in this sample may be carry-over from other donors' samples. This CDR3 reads CASRRTGEAFF. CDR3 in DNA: TGTGCCAGCAGGCGGACAGGTGAAGCTTTCTTT.